The clone carrying this T cell receptor beta chain has more than one count but fewer than ten. Time point meaning: patch test 3, about 24 weeks after DPC sensitization. Treatment: therapeutic diphenylcyclopropenone sensitization with weekly scalp DPC. TCRdb re-derived calls from the RACE reads in MiXCR, one entry per CDR3 protein. The sample includes about 160,000 distinct CDR3 sequences, about 27% of them seen just once. This record belongs to a study of human T cells and chemical hapten exposure. The CDR3 extends over 16 amino acids. Germline values: CDR1 SEHNR, CDR2 FQNEAQ (reference sequence). Trimming pared 5 bases from V and 2 bases from J, leaving 16 bases between.

The sample consisted of whole blood, taken in connection with sensitization to the hapten diphenylcyclopropenone (DPC). The sequence was collected from a woman aged 18-29 years with alopecia areata. Some clones in this sample may be carry-over from other donors' samples. This sequence joins TRBV7-9 and TRBJ2-1; the D gene is possibly TRBD2 (5 bases). CDR3 sequence (DNA): TGTGCCAGCAGCCTAGAGGGCTTCGGGACCTACAATGAGCAGTTCTTC. Its translation: CASSLEGFGTYNEQFF.